A single TCR beta chain is shown here with its context. The sample originates from a study of cytomegalovirus exposure and HLA in healthy donors. Germline assignment: CDR1 ENHRY and CDR2 SYGVKD. The V gene end was trimmed by 3 bases and the J gene end by 4 bases; junction bases not matched to a gene: 6. The CDR3 has 16 amino acids. Using immunoSEQ multiplex PCR, the repertoire was profiled, and TCRdb retains in-frame clones only, with some absent. Of roughly 150,000 clones in the sample, 95% to 97% were seen once. Sequencing was carried out using PBMCs. This rearrangement joins TRBV10-3 to TRBJ2-1; TRBD2 matches 10 bases. The sequence derives from a young woman in good health and CMV-seronegative. DNA for the CDR3: TGTGCCATCAGTGAAATCTCTAGCGGGGGTTACAATGAGCAGTTCTTC. Amino acids: CAISEISSGGYNEQFF.